The sequence of this TCR beta chain was determined in a study of T cell responses to AZD1222 COVID-19 vaccine. The CDR3 sequence is 17 residues long. Losses at the gene ends were 4 bases for V and 5 bases for J; bases not matched to a gene: 13. Germline V gene lookup returns CDR1 SGHRS and CDR2 YFSETQ. Sequenced by immunoSEQ multiplex PCR; TCRdb stores in-frame clones only, minus some. The data contain around 100,000 clones, 80% to 90% of them singletons. Whole-study results and caveats: The breadth and depth of Spike-specific TCRs increased once two AZD1222 doses had been given. Close to half of spike-specific TCRs reportedly recognize unmutated variant regions. Repertoires were obtained solely post-peak T cell response.

Comments on this clone: The antigen remains unidentified.

Sample: peripheral blood, taken on day 0 of AZD1222 vaccination. This rearrangement joins TRBV5-1 to TRBJ2-1, with 9 bases lining up with TRBD1. The TCR sequence derives from an adult in good health. The CDR3 DNA is TGCGCCAGCAGCCCAAGGGCGACAGGGGGAACACACAATGAGCAGTTCTTC. Amino acids: CASSPRATGGTHNEQFF.